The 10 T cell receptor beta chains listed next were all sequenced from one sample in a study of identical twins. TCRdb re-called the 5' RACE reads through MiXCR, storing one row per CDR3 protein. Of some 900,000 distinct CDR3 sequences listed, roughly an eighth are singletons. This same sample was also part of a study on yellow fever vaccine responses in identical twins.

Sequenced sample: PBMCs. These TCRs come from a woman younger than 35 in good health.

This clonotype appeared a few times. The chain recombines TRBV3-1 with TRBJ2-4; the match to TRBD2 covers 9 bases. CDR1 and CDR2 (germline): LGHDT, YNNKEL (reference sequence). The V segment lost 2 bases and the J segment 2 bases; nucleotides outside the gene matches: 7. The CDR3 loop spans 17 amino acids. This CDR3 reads CASSQQGRGGPKNIQYF. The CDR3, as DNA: TGTGCCAGCAGCCAACAAGGGCGGGGGGGCCCCAAAAACATTCAGTACTTC.

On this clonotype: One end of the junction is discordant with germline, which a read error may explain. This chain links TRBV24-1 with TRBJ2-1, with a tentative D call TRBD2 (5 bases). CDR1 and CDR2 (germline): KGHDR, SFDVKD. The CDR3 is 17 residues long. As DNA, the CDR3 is TGTGCCACCAGAGATTTAGTTACGGAAGAGGGCTACAATGAGCAGTTCTTC. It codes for CATRDLVTEEGYNEQFF.

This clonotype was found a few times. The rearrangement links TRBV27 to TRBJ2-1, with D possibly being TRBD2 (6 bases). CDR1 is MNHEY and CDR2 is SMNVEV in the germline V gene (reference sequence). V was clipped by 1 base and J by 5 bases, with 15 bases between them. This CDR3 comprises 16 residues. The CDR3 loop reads CASSLFPSGSNNEQFF. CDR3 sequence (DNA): TGTGCCAGCAGTTTATTTCCCAGCGGGTCCAACAATGAGCAGTTCTTC.

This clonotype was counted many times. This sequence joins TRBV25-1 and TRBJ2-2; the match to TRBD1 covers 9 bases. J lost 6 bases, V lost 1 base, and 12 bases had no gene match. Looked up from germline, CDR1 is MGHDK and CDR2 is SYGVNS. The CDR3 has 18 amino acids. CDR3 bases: TGTGCCAGCAGTGAATCTGTAGGAGGACAGGGGTTGGCCGGGGAGCTGTTTTTT. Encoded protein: CASSESVGGQGLAGELFF.

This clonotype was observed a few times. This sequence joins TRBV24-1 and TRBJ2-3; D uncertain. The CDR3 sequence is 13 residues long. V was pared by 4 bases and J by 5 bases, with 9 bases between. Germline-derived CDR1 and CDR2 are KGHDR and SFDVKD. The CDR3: CATSEFGLDTQYF. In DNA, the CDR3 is TGTGCCACCAGTGAGTTCGGTTTAGATACGCAGTATTTT.

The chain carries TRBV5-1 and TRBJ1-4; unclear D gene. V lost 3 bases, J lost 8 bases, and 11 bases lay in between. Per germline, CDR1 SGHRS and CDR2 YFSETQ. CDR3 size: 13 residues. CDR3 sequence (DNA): TGCGCCAGCAGCTCCGTGACCGAGGAAAAACTGTTTTTT. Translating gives CASSSVTEEKLFF. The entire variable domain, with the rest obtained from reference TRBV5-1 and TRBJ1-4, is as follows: KAGVTQTPRYLIKTRGQQVTLSCSPISGHRSVSWYQQTPGQGLQFLFEYFSETQRNKGNFPGRFSGRQFSNSRSEMNVSTLELGDSALYLCASSSVTEEKLFFGSGTQLSVL.

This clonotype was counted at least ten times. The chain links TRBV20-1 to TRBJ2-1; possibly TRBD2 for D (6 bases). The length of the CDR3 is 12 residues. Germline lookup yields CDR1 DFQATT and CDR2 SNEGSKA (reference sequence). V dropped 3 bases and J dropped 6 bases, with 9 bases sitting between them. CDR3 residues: CSASRGLNEQFF. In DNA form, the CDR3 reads TGCAGTGCTAGTCGGGGACTCAATGAGCAGTTCTTC.

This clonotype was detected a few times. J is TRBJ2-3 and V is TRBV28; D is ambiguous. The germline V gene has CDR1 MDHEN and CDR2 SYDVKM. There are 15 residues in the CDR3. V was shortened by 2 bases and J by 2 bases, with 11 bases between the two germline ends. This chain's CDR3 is CASSLDGVFTDTQYF. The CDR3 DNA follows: TGTGCCAGCAGTTTAGACGGTGTTTTCACAGATACGCAGTATTTT.

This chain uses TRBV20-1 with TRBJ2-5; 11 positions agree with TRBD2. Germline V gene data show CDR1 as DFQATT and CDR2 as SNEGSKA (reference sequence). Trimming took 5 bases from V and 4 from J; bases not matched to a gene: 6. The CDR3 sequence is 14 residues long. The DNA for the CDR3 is TGCAGTGCTTCCTGGACTAGCGGGTTAGAGACCCAGTACTTC. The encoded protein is CSASWTSGLETQYF.

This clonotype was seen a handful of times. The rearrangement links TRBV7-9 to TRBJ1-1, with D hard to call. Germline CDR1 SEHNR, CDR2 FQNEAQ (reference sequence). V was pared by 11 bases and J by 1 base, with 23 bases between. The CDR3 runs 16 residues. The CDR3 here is CAGTPTLNDGNTEAFF. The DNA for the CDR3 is TGTGCCGGCACTCCCACCTTAAATGACGGGAACACTGAAGCTTTCTTT.